These 18 T cell receptor beta chains came from one sample sequenced in a study of T cells and Merkel cell carcinoma outcomes. Sequencing used immunoSEQ multiplex PCR; TCRdb keeps in-frame clones, though not all of them. The data contain approximately 10,000 clones, about 95% of them seen just once; the ten biggest clones take up approximately 1%. The sample consisted of tumor tissue from Merkel cell carcinoma. The receptors originated from a human donor with Merkel cell carcinoma.

The chain has TRBV11-3 and TRBJ2-1, with TRBD2 as a possible D gene (6 bases). Germline assignment: CDR1 SGHNT and CDR2 YENEEA. The V gene lost 6 bases and the J gene lost 2 bases, with 14 bases spanning the gap. The length of the CDR3 is 15 residues. The CDR3 DNA is TGTGCCAGCAGACCCGGAGGGCTGACCTACAATGAGCAGTTCTTC. Translation gives CASRPGGLTYNEQFF. The variable domain in full, completed from reference TRBV11-3 and TRBJ2-1, reads EAGVVQSPRYKIIEKKQPVAFWCNPISGHNTLYWYLQNLGQGPELLIRYENEEAVDDSQLPKDRFSAERLKGVDSTLKIQPAELGDSAVYLCASRPGGLTYNEQFFGPGTRLTVL.

The rearrangement joins TRBV7-2 to TRBJ1-5; D not certain. The V end lost 3 bases, the J end lost 7 bases, and 7 bases lay between the germline ends. The CDR3 spans 12 residues. CDR1 and CDR2 (germline): SGHTA, FQGNSA. The CDR3 spells CASSFPGQPQHF. The CDR3, as DNA: TGTGCCAGCAGCTTTCCCGGGCAGCCCCAGCATTTT.

The V gene is TRBV28, the J gene TRBJ2-5; perhaps D is TRBD1 or TRBD2 (6 bases each). Trimming took 2 bases from V and 5 from J, leaving 12 bases between them. Germline CDR1 and CDR2: MDHEN and SYDVKM. This CDR3 has 14 amino acids. The CDR3 nucleotides are TGTGCCAGCAGTTTAAGGGGGGCCGGGGAGACCCAGTACTTC. This sequence encodes CASSLRGAGETQYF.

The chain recombines TRBV18 with TRBJ2-5, with 10 nucleotides matching TRBD2. Germline V gene lookup returns CDR1 KGHSH and CDR2 LQKENI. CDR3 size: 17 residues. Losses at the gene ends were 0 bases for V and 4 bases for J; bases not matched to a gene: 8. The CDR3 spells CASSPPASGRGGETQYF. The CDR3 region has the DNA TGTGCCAGCTCACCACCGGCTAGCGGGAGAGGGGGAGAGACCCAGTACTTC.

This rearrangement joins TRBV29-1 to TRBJ2-3; 7 bases align to TRBD2. V lost 3 bases and J lost 1; bases outside the gene matches: 1. Germline values: CDR1 SQVTM, CDR2 ANQGSEA. CDR3 length: 13 residues. DNA for the CDR3: TGCAGCGTTGAGAGCGGGGGCACAGATACGCAGTATTTT. Amino acids: CSVESGGTDTQYF.

The chain carries TRBV7-2 and TRBJ2-1; D is uncertain. The CDR3 spans 14 residues. V was pared by 5 bases and J by 2 bases, with 10 bases between. Germline-derived CDR1 and CDR2 are SGHTA and FQGNSA. CDR3 region: CASSGRGPYNEQFF. DNA of the CDR3: TGTGCCAGCAGCGGGCGTGGCCCCTACAATGAGCAGTTCTTC.

This clone was counted a single time. This chain uses TRBV29-1 with TRBJ2-5, with D tentatively TRBD2 (7 bases). Deletions cut 0 bases from V and 3 bases from J, with 14 bases between. The CDR3 runs 15 residues. From germline, CDR1 is SQVTM and CDR2 ANQGSEA. CDR3 residues: CSVEEGGAKKETQYF. Here the CDR3 DNA reads TGCAGCGTTGAAGAAGGGGGGGCGAAAAAAGAGACCCAGTACTTC.

V usage is TRBV7-2 and J usage is TRBJ2-7; D is unclear. V was trimmed by 5 bases and J by 3 bases, leaving 14 bases between them. Germline CDR1 SGHTA, CDR2 FQGNSA. The CDR3 extends over 14 amino acids. CDR3 loop: CASSPRRSGYEQYF. DNA for the CDR3: TGTGCCAGCAGCCCTAGGAGAAGTGGCTACGAGCAGTACTTC.

The genes are TRBV9 and TRBJ2-2, with D uncertain. Trimming removed 1 base at V and 0 bases at J, with 4 bases between. The CDR3 has 14 residues. Per the germline V gene, CDR1 is SGDLS and CDR2 is YYNGEE. CDR3 region: CASSVLPNTGELFF. CDR3 sequence (DNA): TGTGCCAGCAGCGTATTGCCGAACACCGGGGAGCTGTTTTTT.

CDR3 protein: CASSGLGVGYTF. As DNA, the CDR3 is TGTGCCAGCAGCGGCCTGGGGGTCGGCTACACCTTC. J is TRBJ1-2 and V is TRBV7-2; D might be TRBD1 (5 bases). CDR1 is SGHTA and CDR2 is FQGNSA in the germline V gene. CDR3 length: 12 residues. Trimming stripped 5 bases from V and 8 bases from J, with 12 bases between.

J is TRBJ2-5 and V is TRBV9, with 12 bases identical to TRBD2. The CDR3 has 19 residues. With V trimmed by 0 bases and J by 1 base, 10 bases remained unmatched. Germline CDR1 reads SGDLS; CDR2 reads YYNGEE. CDR3 in DNA: TGTGCCAGCAGCGTAGCCTCAGCTAGCGGGAGGGGGGGCCAAGAGACCCAGTACTTC. As protein: CASSVASASGRGGQETQYF. The full variable domain, its missing parts supplied by reference TRBV9 and TRBJ2-5, is DSGVTQTPKHLITATGQRVTLRCSPRSGDLSVYWYQQSLDQGLQFLIQYYNGEERAKGNILERFSAQQFPDLHSELNLSSLELGDSALYFCASSVASASGRGGQETQYFGPGTRLLVL.

J is TRBJ2-7 and V is TRBV7-8, with TRBD1 matching over 9 bases. Trimming cost V 2 bases and J 0 bases; bases outside gene matches: 5. Germline-derived CDR1 and CDR2 are SGHVS and FQNEAQ. The CDR3 runs to 16 residues. The CDR3 region has the DNA TGTGCCAGCAGCTTAACCGGACAGGGGAGCTCCTACGAGCAGTACTTC. It specifies CASSLTGQGSSYEQYF. Full variable domain (outside the CDR3, taken from reference TRBV7-8 and TRBJ2-7): GAGVSQSPRYKVAKRGQDVALRCDPISGHVSLFWYQQALGQGPEFLTYFQNEAQLDKSGLPSDRFFAERPEGSVSTLKIQRTQQEDSAVYLCASSLTGQGSSYEQYFGPGTRLTVT.

The chain carries TRBV4-3 and TRBJ1-1, with D perhaps matching TRBD1 (5 bases). V dropped 4 bases and J dropped 4 bases, with 13 bases sitting between them. The CDR3 extends over 14 amino acids. Germline CDR1 LGHNA, CDR2 YSLEER. CDR3 nucleotides: TGCGCCAGCAGCCCGCCGGGACGGTCCACTGAAGCTTTCTTT. It yields the protein CASSPPGRSTEAFF.

The chain is built from TRBV19 and TRBJ1-4, with TRBD1 as a possible D gene (6 bases). Germline CDR1 reads LNHDA; CDR2 reads SQIVND (reference sequence). The CDR3 loop spans 16 amino acids. The germline V and J ends were trimmed by 9 bases and 7 bases, with 24 bases remaining between them. CDR3 nucleotides: TGTGCCAGCAAAGGGGTCGGGGGGCAAGAGAGTGAAAAACTGTTTTTT. Translating gives CASKGVGGQESEKLFF.

The chain uses TRBV5-1 and TRBJ2-7, with 14 bases aligning to TRBD2. The CDR3 length is 15 residues. V trimming: 4 bases; J trimming: 6 bases; junction bases outside the gene matches: 6. Germline CDR1 reads SGHRS; CDR2 reads YFSETQ. As DNA, the CDR3 is TGCGCCAGCAGCCCCGGACTAGCGGGAGGAGGCGAGCAGTACTTC. The encoded protein is CASSPGLAGGGEQYF.

The gene calls are TRBV5-1 and TRBJ2-4; tentative D call: TRBD2 (6 bases). V was trimmed by 5 bases and J by 5 bases, leaving 11 bases between them. Germline V CDR1 and CDR2: SGHRS, YFSETQ. The CDR3 covers 13 residues. In DNA form, the CDR3 reads TGCGCCAGCAGGGGCGGGATGGAAAACATTCAGTACTTC. This sequence encodes CASRGGMENIQYF.

V usage is TRBV4-2 and J usage is TRBJ1-2, with 7 bases that match TRBD1. The CDR3 loop spans 12 amino acids. The germline gives CDR1 LGHNA, CDR2 YNFKEQ. The V gene end was trimmed by 4 bases and the J gene end by 6 bases; junction bases not matched to a gene: 2. The CDR3 nucleotides are TGTGCCAGCAGCCGAGGGGGCAATGGCTACACCTTC. Its translation: CASSRGGNGYTF.

The V gene is TRBV5-6, the J gene TRBJ1-1; D is perhaps TRBD1 (5 bases). Deletions cut 1 base from V and 7 bases from J, with 11 bases between. Germline V CDR1 and CDR2: SGHDT, YYEEEE. The CDR3 is 13 amino acids. This CDR3 is CASSLSGTREAFF. CDR3 sequence (DNA): TGTGCCAGCAGCTTGTCAGGGACCCGTGAAGCTTTCTTT.